This T cell receptor beta chain is drawn from a study of blood T cell repertoires in COVID-19. V was pared by 6 bases and J by 8 bases, with 9 bases of the junction left unmatched. The length of the CDR3 is 13 residues. The table came from immunoSEQ multiplex PCR; TCRdb's copy has only in-frame clones and leaves some out. The sample includes approximately 230,000 clones, less than 90% of them seen just once. This clone was counted between two and nine times. Sample: peripheral blood. The V and J genes are TRBV12-3 or TRBV12-4 and TRBJ1-1; TRBD1 matches at 7 bases. This TCR came from a man younger than 40 with active or convalescent COVID-19. CDR3 in amino acids: CASRYRDRAEAFF. The CDR3 DNA is TGTGCCAGCAGGTACCGGGACAGAGCAGAAGCTTTCTTT.